This T cell receptor (beta chain) was sequenced during a study of T cell repertoires in cytomegalovirus infection. Study in general: Recently identified HLA-C-restricted CMV epitopes were used, and well-studied HLA-B-restricted CMV epitopes were used as well. CMV infection plus the matching HLA type was flagged by public TCR beta signatures.

Study conclusions and caveats: Totalled public TCR beta family frequency picked out people who carried CMV plus the relevant HLA. Dominating the ex vivo response were HLA-C-restricted CMV-specific TCR beta clonotypes.

Each CDR3 protein gets one entry after TCRdb re-called the reads with MiXCR. The table lists around 360,000 distinct CDR3 sequences, about 34% of them singletons. Germline trimming cut 3 bases from V and 6 bases from J; bases unmatched to any gene: 11. The CDR3 covers 18 residues. Germline CDR1 is SGHVS and CDR2 is FNYEAQ. Comment on this clonotype: Antigen specificity is unknown.

The receptor was derived from a human donor in good health (CMV status not recorded). Some clones in this sample may be carry-over from other donors' samples. The chain employs TRBV7-6 and TRBJ2-7, with TRBD2 identical over 16 bases. Source: cultured PBMCs, taken from culture after CMV antigen stimulation. The CDR3 DNA reads as TGTGCCAGCAGCTTGTCGACGGGACTAGCGGGAGGGCTCGGCGAGCAGTACTTC. Residues: CASSLSTGLAGGLGEQYF.